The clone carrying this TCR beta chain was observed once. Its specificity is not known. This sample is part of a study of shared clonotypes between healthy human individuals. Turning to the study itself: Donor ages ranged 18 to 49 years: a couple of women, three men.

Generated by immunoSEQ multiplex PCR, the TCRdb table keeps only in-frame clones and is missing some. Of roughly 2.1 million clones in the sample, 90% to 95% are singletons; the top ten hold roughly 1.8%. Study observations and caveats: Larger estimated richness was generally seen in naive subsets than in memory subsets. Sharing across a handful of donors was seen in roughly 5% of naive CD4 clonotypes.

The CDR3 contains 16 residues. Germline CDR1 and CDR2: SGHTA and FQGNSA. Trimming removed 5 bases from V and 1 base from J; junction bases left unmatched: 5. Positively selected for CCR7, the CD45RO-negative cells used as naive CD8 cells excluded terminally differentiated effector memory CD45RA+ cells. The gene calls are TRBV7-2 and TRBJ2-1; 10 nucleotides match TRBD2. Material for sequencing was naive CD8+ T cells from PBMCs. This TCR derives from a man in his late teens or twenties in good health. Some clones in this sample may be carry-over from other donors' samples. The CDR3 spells CASSHLLAGSYNEQFF. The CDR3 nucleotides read TGTGCCAGCAGCCACTTACTAGCGGGGTCCTACAATGAGCAGTTCTTC.